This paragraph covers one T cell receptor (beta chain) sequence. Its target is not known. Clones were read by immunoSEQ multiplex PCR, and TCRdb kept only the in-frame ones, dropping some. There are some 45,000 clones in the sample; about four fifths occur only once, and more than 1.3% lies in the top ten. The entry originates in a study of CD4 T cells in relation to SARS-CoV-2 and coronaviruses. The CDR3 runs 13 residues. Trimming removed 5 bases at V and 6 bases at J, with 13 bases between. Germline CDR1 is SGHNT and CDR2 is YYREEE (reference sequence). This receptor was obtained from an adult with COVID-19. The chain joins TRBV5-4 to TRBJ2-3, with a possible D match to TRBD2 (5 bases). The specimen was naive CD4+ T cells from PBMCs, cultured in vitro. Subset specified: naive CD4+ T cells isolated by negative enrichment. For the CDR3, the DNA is TGTGCCAGCAGTTTTCTAGCCGGTGATACGCAGTATTTT. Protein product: CASSFLAGDTQYF.